The present T cell receptor beta chain was sequenced within a study of cytomegalovirus exposure and HLA in healthy donors. Study-wide points: In a later analysis, an Asian-associated ancestry cluster reportedly showed fewer N-insertions than the roughly 730-donor mean. For presence/absence analyses, sequencing depth was assumed to be roughly uniform across donors. An observed cluster of highly shared sequence variants was recorded as a likely sequencing artifact.

Points on this clone: As yet, its antigen is unknown.

This CDR3 contains 16 residues. V lost 0 bases to trimming and J lost 1 base, with 13 bases between them. Germline CDR1 and CDR2: KGHSH and LQKENI. Both 60 Vbeta primers and 13 Jbeta primers went into the PCR. TCRdb keeps only in-frame clones here, not all; method: immunoSEQ multiplex PCR. The sample carries 80,000 or so clones, about 60% recorded once. This TCR was recovered from a man in his thirties or forties in good health and CMV-seropositive. V and J are TRBV18 and TRBJ2-7; tentatively, D is TRBD2 (6 bases). The sample comprised PBMCs. The CDR3, as DNA: TGTGCCAGCTCACCACCCGGGGCTAGCGTATCCTACGAGCAGTACTTC. Translation gives CASSPPGASVSYEQYF.